The source of this TCR beta chain is a study of Graves' ophthalmopathy and Graves' hyperthyroidism. Using RNA transcripts, the TCR beta CDR3 regions were amplified. HTBI-primed first-round RT-PCR preceded second-round multiplex PCR. TCRdb re-called the multiplex PCR reads through MiXCR, storing one row per CDR3 protein. Altogether about 370,000 distinct CDR3 sequences are present, around 17% being singletons, with the ten largest covering 1.6%. A volume of around 9.5 ml of fresh peripheral blood supplied the PBMCs. The CDR3 covers 13 residues. The ends were cut back, 3 bases at V and 8 bases at J, with 16 bases in the middle. Per germline, CDR1 DFQATT and CDR2 SNEGSKA (reference sequence).

This receptor was identified in a woman aged 18-35 years with Graves' ophthalmopathy. Sequenced material: peripheral blood. The rearrangement joins TRBV20-1 to TRBJ1-1, with D unclear. The CDR3 here is CSASFGSSNEAFF. CDR3 in DNA: TGCAGTGCTAGTTTTGGGAGCTCAAACGAAGCTTTCTTT.